These 19 T cell receptor beta chains were all obtained from the same sample, sequenced in a study of type 1 and type 2 diabetes patients. Genomic DNA was the PCR template. Amplification of the beta chain CDR3 used 30 forward and 13 reverse multiplex primers. TCRdb itself ran the multiplex PCR reads through MiXCR, one entry per CDR3 protein. This table has about 250,000 distinct CDR3 sequences, around 47% appearing once. The specimen was peripheral blood mononuclear cells (PBMCs). These receptors originate from a man between 18 and 29 years old with type 2 diabetes.

The genes are TRBV4-3 and TRBJ2-7; D call uncertain. This CDR3 comprises 13 residues. Per germline, CDR1 LGHNA and CDR2 YSLEER. V was shortened by 1 base and J by 5 bases, with 9 bases between the two germline ends. This CDR3 is CASSQVRLDEQYF. CDR3 DNA sequence: TGCGCCAGCAGCCAAGTAAGGCTGGACGAGCAGTACTTC.

Only a few counts were recorded for this clonotype. The chain joins TRBV30 to TRBJ2-7; a possible D gene is TRBD1 (6 bases). V lost 2 bases to trimming and J lost 6 bases, with 17 bases between them. The CDR3 runs to 14 residues. Germline V gene lookup returns CDR1 GTSNPN and CDR2 SVGIG (reference sequence). As DNA, the CDR3 is TGTGCCTGGAGTTCAAAGGGGACAATCGTCGAGCAGTACTTC. This encodes CAWSSKGTIVEQYF.

The chain carries TRBV19 and TRBJ2-6; D is possibly TRBD2 (6 bases). V was clipped by 9 bases and J by 2 bases, with 11 bases between them. This CDR3 is built from 14 residues. CDR1 and CDR2 (germline): LNHDA, SQIVND (reference sequence). CDR3: CASWRGTGANVLTF. As DNA, the CDR3 is TGTGCCAGCTGGAGGGGAACTGGGGCCAACGTCCTGACTTTC.

The chain links TRBV30 to TRBJ1-4; a possible D gene is TRBD1 (6 bases). The CDR3 length is 16 residues. V lost 0 bases and J 6 bases, leaving 17 bases between the germline ends. Germline V gene data show CDR1 as GTSNPN and CDR2 as SVGIG (reference sequence). The CDR3 sequence is CAWSVRGRGKYEKLFF. DNA for the CDR3: TGTGCCTGGAGTGTACGCGGCAGGGGCAAGTATGAAAAACTGTTTTTT.

This clonotype was seen more than once but under ten times. J is TRBJ2-5 and V is TRBV7-6; D is unclear. Looked up from germline, CDR1 is SGHVS and CDR2 is FNYEAQ. CDR3 size: 14 residues. V dropped 1 base and J dropped 4 bases, with 10 bases sitting between them. The CDR3 region is CASSLGGGSETQYF. CDR3 nucleotide sequence: TGTGCCAGCAGCTTAGGTGGTGGTTCAGAGACCCAGTACTTC.

This clonotype was seen at least ten times. This chain links TRBV2 with TRBJ1-1; maybe TRBD1 (5 bases). Germline CDR1 reads SNHLY; CDR2 reads FYNNEI. Trimming shortened V by 3 bases and J by 4 bases, and 9 bases separated the two germline ends. The CDR3 length is 13 residues. This chain's CDR3 is CASSDQGSTEAFF. The CDR3 DNA sequence: TGTGCCAGCAGTGACCAGGGATCCACTGAAGCTTTCTTT.

This clonotype was observed a handful of times. This chain links TRBV19 with TRBJ2-7; D is unclear. The CDR3 consists of 12 residues. The V end lost 1 base, the J end lost 2 bases, and 3 bases lay between the germline ends. In germline, CDR1 is LNHDA, CDR2 SQIVND (reference sequence). CDR3 amino acids: CASSIGPYEQYF. DNA for the CDR3: TGTGCCAGTAGTATAGGACCCTACGAGCAGTACTTC.

CDR3 sequence reads: CSADDTGNPYNEQFF. CDR3 sequence (DNA): TGCAGTGCCGATGATACAGGGAACCCCTACAATGAGCAGTTCTTC. The gene calls are TRBV20-1 and TRBJ2-1; D is perhaps TRBD1 (6 bases). V dropped 6 bases and J dropped 2 bases, with 17 bases sitting between them. Germline CDR1 reads DFQATT; CDR2 reads SNEGSKA (reference sequence). The CDR3 has 15 residues.

V and J are TRBV6-1 and TRBJ1-1; no clear D gene. Germline values: CDR1 MNHNS, CDR2 SASEGT. The V end lost 6 bases, the J end lost 3 bases, and 14 bases lay between the germline ends. CDR3 size: 14 residues. For the CDR3, the DNA is TGTGCCAGCAGACGCCCAGGAGGGTACACTGAAGCTTTCTTT. Translation gives CASRRPGGYTEAFF.

This clonotype was seen at least ten times. This chain connects TRBV15 to TRBJ1-6; 8 bases line up with TRBD1. Germline values: CDR1 LNHNV, CDR2 YYDKDF (reference sequence). Unmatched junction bases numbered 3, after V lost 3 bases and J lost 11 bases. The CDR3 has 13 amino acids. The CDR3 here is CATSREQGAPLHF. The CDR3 DNA follows: TGTGCCACCAGCAGGGAACAGGGGGCACCCCTCCACTTT.

The rearrangement joins TRBV11-2 to TRBJ2-5; TRBD2 matches at 8 bases. The germline CDR1 and CDR2 sequences are SGHAT and FQNNGV. The CDR3 has 16 amino acids. V lost 0 bases and J lost 4; bases outside the gene matches: 7. CDR3 loop: CASSLDRAGGGETQYF. The DNA for the CDR3 is TGTGCCAGCAGCTTAGATCGGGCGGGGGGCGGAGAGACCCAGTACTTC. The whole variable domain, filled in from reference TRBV11-2 and TRBJ2-5, reads EAGVAQSPRYKIIEKRQSVAFWCNPISGHATLYWYQQILGQGPKLLIQFQNNGVVDDSQLPKDRFSAERLKGVDSTLKIQPAKLEDSAVYLCASSLDRAGGGETQYFGPGTRLLVL.

V and J are TRBV6-6 and TRBJ1-6; tentatively, D is TRBD1 (6 bases). The length of the CDR3 is 12 residues. Trimming pared 6 bases from V and 10 bases from J, leaving 10 bases between. Germline V gene sequence: CDR1 MNHNY, CDR2 SVGAGI (reference sequence). The CDR3 sequence is CASRQTGSPLHF. The CDR3, as DNA: TGTGCCAGCAGGCAAACAGGGTCACCCCTCCACTTT.

About this clonotype itself: Mismatch with germline at one junction end may stem from a read error. V is TRBV19 and J is TRBJ1-6; D remains ambiguous. From germline, CDR1 is LNHDA and CDR2 SQIVND (reference sequence). The length of the CDR3 is 14 residues. CDR3 in DNA: TGTGCCAGTACCCTTGCGGGGTTTAATCCACCCCTCCACTTT. As protein: CASTLAGFNPPLHF. Using reference TRBV19 and TRBJ1-6 for the parts outside the CDR3, the full variable domain is DGGITQSPKYLFRKEGQNVTLSCEQNLNHDAMYWYRQDPGQGLRLIYYSQIVNDFQKGDIAEGYSVSREKKESFPLTVTSAQKNPTAFYLCASTLAGFNPPLHFGNGTRLTVT.

This clonotype was seen only a few times. This sequence joins TRBV20-1 and TRBJ2-1; TRBD2 matches 7 bases. CDR3 length equals 12 residues. Trimming removed 3 bases from V and 10 bases from J; junction bases left unmatched: 6. Germline V gene data show CDR1 as DFQATT and CDR2 as SNEGSKA (reference sequence). The CDR3 sequence: CSASRGTIEQFF. In nucleotides, the CDR3 is TGCAGTGCTAGCCGGGGGACTATCGAGCAGTTCTTC.

The rearrangement uses TRBV15 and TRBJ2-5; the D call may be TRBD1 or TRBD2 (5 bases each). Per the germline V gene, CDR1 is LNHNV and CDR2 is YYDKDF (reference sequence). The CDR3 covers 16 residues. Trimming shortened V by 1 base and J by 5 bases, and 17 bases separated the two germline ends. Here the CDR3 reads CATSRVRGSEGETQYF. CDR3 DNA: TGTGCCACCAGCAGAGTAAGAGGGTCCGAGGGGGAGACCCAGTACTTC. The full variable domain, its missing parts supplied by reference TRBV15 and TRBJ2-5, is DAMVIQNPRYQVTQFGKPVTLSCSQTLNHNVMYWYQQKSSQAPKLLFHYYDKDFNNEADTPDNFQSRRPNTSFCFLDIRSPGLGDTAMYLCATSRVRGSEGETQYFGPGTRLLVL.

This clonotype has just one count. V and J are TRBV9 and TRBJ2-2; D is possibly TRBD1 (6 bases). From germline, CDR1 is SGDLS and CDR2 YYNGEE. The V end was cut by 0 bases, the J end by 6 bases, with 9 bases between. The CDR3 sequence is 14 residues long. CDR3 sequence reads: CASSVARGSGELFF. The CDR3 DNA reads TGTGCCAGCAGCGTAGCTAGGGGGTCCGGGGAGCTGTTTTTT.

The genes are TRBV19 and TRBJ1-5; D is possibly TRBD1 (5 bases). From germline, CDR1 is LNHDA and CDR2 SQIVND (reference sequence). V dropped 3 bases and J dropped 10 bases, with 13 bases sitting between them. The CDR3 covers 13 residues. In nucleotides, the CDR3 is TGTGCCAGTAGTATTGAGGGGTTTCATCCCCAGCATTTT. Translation: CASSIEGFHPQHF.

The chain uses TRBV24-1 and TRBJ1-5; no definite D call. Germline V lookup: CDR1 KGHDR, CDR2 SFDVKD. Trimming stripped 12 bases from V and 7 bases from J, with 9 bases between. CDR3 length: 10 amino acids. This chain's CDR3 is CASLRQPQHF. CDR3 in DNA: TGTGCCTCTCTTAGGCAGCCCCAGCATTTT.

The chain recombines TRBV20-1 with TRBJ1-6; TRBD1 aligns across 8 bases. CDR1 and CDR2 from the germline V gene are DFQATT and SNEGSKA (reference sequence). This CDR3 has 13 amino acids. V dropped 5 bases and J dropped 8; count of bases not matched to a gene: 5. The chain's CDR3 is CSASRGPDSPLHF. The DNA of the CDR3 is TGCAGTGCTTCCAGGGGGCCCGATTCACCCCTCCACTTT.